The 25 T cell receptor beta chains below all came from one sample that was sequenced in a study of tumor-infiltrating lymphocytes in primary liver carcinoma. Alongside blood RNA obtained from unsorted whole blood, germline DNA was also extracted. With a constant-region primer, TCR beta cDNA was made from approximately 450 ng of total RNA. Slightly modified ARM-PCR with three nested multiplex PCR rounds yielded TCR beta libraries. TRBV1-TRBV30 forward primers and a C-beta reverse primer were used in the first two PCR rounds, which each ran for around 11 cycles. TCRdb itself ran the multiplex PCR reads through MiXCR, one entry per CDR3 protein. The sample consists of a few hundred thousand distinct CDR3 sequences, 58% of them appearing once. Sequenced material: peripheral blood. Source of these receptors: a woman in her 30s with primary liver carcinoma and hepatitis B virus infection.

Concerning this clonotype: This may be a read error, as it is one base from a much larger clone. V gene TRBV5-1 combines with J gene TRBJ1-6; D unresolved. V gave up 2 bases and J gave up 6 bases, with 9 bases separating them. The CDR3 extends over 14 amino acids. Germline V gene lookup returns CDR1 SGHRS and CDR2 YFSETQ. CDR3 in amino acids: CASSFGRGNSPLHF. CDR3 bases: TGCGCCAGCAGCTTCGGACGGGGTAATTCACCCCTCCACTTT.

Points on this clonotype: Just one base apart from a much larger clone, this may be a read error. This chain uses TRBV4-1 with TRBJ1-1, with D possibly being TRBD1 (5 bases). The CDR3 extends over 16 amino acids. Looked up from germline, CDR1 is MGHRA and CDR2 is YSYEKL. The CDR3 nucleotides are TGCGCCGGCAGCCAGCCCGGGTATCGGGGGGACACTGAAGCTTTCTTT. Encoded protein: CAGSQPGYRGDTEAFF.

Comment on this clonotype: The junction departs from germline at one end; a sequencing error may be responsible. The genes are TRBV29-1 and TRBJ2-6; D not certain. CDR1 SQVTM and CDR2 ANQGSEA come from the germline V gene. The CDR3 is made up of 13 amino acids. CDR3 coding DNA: TGCATCGTTGTAGTATCTGGGGCCAACGTCCTGACTTTC. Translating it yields CIVVVSGANVLTF.

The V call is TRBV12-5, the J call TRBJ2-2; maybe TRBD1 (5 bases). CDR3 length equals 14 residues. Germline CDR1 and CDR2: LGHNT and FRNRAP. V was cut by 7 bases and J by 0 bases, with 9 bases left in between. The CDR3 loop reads CASDQGPNTGELFF. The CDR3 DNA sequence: TGTGCTAGTGACCAGGGCCCGAACACCGGGGAGCTGTTTTTT.

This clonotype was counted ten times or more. The CDR3 region has the DNA TGCAGCGTCGTTACAGGGTTATTCAATCAGCCCCAGCATTTT. It specifies CSVVTGLFNQPQHF. This chain connects TRBV29-1 to TRBJ1-5; possible D gene TRBD1, 6 bases. The CDR3 length is 14 residues. Germline assignment: CDR1 SQVTM and CDR2 ANQGSEA. Deletions cut 6 bases from V and 3 bases from J, with 15 bases between.

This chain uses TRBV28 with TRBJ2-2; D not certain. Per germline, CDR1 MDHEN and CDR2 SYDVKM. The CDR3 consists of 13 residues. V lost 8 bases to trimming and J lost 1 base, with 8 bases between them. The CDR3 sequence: CASRERNTGELFF. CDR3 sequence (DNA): TGTGCCAGCCGTGAACGGAACACCGGGGAGCTGTTTTTT. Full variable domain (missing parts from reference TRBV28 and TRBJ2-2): DVKVTQSSRYLVKRTGEKVFLECVQDMDHENMFWYRQDPGLGLRLIYFSYDVKMKEKGDIPEGYSVSREKKERFSLILESASTNQTSMYLCASRERNTGELFFGEGSRLTVL.

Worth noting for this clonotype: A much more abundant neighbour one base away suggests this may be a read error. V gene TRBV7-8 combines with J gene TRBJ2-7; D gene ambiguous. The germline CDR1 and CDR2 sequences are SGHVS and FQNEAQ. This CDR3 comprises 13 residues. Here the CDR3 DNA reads TGTGCCGGCAGCTTTGGGATTACCTACGAGCAGTACTTC. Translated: CAGSFGITYEQYF.

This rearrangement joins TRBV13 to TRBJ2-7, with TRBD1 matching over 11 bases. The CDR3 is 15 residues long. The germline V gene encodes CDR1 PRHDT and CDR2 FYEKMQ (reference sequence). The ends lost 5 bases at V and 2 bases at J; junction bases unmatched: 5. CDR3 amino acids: CASSIGQGAAYEQYF. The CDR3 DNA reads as TGTGCCAGCAGCATCGGACAGGGGGCAGCCTACGAGCAGTACTTC.

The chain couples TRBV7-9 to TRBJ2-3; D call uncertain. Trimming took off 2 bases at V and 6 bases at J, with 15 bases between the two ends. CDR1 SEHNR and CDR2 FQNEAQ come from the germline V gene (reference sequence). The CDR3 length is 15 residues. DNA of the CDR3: TGTGCCAGCAGCTTATCCGCCGTCTACACGGATACGCAGTATTTT. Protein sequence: CASSLSAVYTDTQYF.

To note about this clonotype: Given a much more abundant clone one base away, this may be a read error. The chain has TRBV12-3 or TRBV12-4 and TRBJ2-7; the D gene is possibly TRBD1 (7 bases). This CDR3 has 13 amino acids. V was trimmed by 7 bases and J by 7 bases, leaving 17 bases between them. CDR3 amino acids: CASNNRGAGEQYF. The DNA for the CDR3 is TGTGCCAGCAATAACAGGGGTGCGGGGGAGCAGTACTTC.

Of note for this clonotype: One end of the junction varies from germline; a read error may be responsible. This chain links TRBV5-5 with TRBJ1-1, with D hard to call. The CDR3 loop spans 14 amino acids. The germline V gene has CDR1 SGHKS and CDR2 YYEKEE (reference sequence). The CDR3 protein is CASSLRNMNTEVFF. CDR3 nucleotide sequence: TGTGCCAGCAGCTTGAGAAATATGAACACTGAAGTTTTCTTT.

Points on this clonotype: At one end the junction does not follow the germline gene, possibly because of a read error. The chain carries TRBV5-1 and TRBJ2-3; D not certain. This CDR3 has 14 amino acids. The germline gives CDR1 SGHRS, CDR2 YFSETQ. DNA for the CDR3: TGCGCCAGCAGTCGCCAAAGCGACACAGATGCGCAGTATTTT. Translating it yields CASSRQSDTDAQYF.

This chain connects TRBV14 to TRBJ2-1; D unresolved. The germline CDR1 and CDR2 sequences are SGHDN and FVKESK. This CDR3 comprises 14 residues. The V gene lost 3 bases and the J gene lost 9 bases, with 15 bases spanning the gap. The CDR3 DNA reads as TGTGCCAGCAGCCACCTAAAGGGCATGGGTGAGCAGTTCTTC. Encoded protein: CASSHLKGMGEQFF.

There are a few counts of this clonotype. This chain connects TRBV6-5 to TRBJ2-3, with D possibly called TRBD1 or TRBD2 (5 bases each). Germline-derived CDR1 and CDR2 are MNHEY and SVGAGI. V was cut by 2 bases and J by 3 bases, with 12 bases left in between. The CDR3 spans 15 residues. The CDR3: CASSYGTHRTDTQYF. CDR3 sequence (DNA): TGTGCCAGCAGTTACGGGACCCATAGGACAGATACGCAGTATTTT.

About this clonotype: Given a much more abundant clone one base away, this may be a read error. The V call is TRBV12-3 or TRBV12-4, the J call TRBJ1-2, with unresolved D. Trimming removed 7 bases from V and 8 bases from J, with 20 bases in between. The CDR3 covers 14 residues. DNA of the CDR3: TGTGCCAGCAATTTTCGAGGCTACAAGGGAGGCTACACCTTC. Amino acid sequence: CASNFRGYKGGYTF.

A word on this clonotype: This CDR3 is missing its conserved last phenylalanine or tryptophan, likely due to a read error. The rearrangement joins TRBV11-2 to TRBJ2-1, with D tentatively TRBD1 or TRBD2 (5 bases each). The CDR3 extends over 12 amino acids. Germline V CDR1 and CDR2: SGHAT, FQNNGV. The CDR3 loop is CASGRDGDEQFI. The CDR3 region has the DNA TGTGCAAGCGGCAGGGACGGAGATGAGCAGTTCATC.

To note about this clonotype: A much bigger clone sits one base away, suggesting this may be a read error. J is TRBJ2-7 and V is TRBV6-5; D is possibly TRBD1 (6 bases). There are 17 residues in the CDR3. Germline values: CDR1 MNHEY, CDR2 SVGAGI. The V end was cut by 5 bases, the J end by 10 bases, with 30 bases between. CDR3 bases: TGTGCCAGCAGTCCCCGCCCCGGGGACACAGTAACGGGGCGACAGTACTTC. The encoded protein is CASSPRPGDTVTGRQYF.

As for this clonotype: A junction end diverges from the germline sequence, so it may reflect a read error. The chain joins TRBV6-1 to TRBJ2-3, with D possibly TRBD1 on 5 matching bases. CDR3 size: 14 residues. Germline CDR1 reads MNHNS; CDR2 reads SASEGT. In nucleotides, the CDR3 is TGTGCCAGTAGTGACAGCCTTTCCACAGATACGCAGTATTTT. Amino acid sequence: CASSDSLSTDTQYF.

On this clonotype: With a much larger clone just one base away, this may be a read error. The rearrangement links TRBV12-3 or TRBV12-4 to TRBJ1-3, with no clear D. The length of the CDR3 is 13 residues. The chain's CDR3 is CTSRAYSGNTIYF. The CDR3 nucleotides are TGTACCAGCCGGGCCTACTCTGGAAACACCATATATTTT.

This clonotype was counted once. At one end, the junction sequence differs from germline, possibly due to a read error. CDR3 in amino acids: CATSDRTGSSYNGQFF. CDR3 sequence (DNA): TGTGCCACCAGTGACCGTACAGGCAGCTCCTACAATGGGCAGTTCTTC. The chain combines TRBV24-1 with TRBJ2-1; a weak D match, TRBD1 (5 bases). The CDR3 consists of 16 residues. Germline lookup yields CDR1 KGHDR and CDR2 SFDVKD.

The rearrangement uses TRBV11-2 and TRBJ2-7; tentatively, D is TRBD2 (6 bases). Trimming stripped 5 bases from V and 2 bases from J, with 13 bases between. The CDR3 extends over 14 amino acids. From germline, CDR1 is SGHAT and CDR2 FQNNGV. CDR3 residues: CASSPTSYPYEQYF. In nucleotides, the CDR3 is TGTGCCAGCAGCCCGACTAGTTACCCCTACGAGCAGTACTTC.

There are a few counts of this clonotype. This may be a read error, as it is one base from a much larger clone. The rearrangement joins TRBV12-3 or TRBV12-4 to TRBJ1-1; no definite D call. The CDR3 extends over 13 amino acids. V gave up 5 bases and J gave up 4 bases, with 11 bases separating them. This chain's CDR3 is CASSIHGSTEAFF. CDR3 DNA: TGTGCCAGCAGTATACATGGATCCACTGAAGCTTTCTTT.

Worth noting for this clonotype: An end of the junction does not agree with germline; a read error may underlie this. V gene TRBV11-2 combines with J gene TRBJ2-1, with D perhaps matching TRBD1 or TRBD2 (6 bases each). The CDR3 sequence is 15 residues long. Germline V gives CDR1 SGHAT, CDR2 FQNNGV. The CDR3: CASSLDWGAYDERFF. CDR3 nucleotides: TGTGCCAGCAGCTTAGATTGGGGGGCCTACGATGAGCGGTTCTTC.

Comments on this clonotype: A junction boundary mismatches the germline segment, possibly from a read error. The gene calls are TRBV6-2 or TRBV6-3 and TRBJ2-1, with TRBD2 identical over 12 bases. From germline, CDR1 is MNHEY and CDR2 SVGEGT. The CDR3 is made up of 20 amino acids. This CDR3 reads CTSSYGGAGLAGGPNNEQFF. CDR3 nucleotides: TGTACCAGCAGTTACGGCGGTGCGGGTCTAGCGGGAGGGCCTAACAATGAGCAGTTCTTC.

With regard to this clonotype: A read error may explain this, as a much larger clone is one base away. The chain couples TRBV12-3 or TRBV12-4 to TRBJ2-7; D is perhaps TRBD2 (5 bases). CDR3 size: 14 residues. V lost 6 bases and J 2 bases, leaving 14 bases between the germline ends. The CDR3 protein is CASSPTTGTYEQYF. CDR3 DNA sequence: TGTGCCAGCAGCCCGACTACCGGGACCTACGAGCAGTACTTC.